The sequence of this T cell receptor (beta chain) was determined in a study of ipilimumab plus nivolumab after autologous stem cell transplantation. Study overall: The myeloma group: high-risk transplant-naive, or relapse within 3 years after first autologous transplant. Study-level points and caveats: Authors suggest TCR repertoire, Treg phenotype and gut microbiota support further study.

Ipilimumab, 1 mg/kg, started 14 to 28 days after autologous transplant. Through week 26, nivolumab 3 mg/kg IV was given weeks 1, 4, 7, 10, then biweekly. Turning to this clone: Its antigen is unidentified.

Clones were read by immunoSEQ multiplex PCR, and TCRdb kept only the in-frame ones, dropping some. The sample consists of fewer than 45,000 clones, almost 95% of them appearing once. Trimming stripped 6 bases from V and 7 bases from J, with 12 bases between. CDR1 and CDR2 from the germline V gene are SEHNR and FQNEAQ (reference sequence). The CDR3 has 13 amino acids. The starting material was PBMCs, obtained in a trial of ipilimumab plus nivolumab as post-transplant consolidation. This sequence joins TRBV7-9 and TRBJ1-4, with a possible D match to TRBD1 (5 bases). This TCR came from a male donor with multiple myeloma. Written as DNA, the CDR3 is TGTGCCAGCAGTCATGGGGACCGTGAAAAACTGTTTTTT. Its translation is CASSHGDREKLFF.